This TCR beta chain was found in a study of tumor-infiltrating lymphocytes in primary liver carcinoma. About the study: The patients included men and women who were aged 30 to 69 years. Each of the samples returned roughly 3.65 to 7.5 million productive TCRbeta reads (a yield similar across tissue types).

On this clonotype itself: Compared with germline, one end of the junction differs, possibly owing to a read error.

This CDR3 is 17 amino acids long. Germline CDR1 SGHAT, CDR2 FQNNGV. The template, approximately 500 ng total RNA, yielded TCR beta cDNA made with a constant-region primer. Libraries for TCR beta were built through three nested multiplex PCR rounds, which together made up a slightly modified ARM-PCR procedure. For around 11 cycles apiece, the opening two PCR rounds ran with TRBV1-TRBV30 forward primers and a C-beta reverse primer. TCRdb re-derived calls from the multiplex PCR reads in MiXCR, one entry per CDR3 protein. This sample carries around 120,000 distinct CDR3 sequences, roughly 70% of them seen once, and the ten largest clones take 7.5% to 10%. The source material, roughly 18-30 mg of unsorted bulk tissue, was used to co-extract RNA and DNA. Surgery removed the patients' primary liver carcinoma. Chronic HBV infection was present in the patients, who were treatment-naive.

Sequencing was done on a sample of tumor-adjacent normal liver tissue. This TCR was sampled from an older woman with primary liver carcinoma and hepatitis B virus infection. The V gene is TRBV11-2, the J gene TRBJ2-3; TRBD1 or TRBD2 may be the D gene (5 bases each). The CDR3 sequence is CVSSQAGRGAGTDTQYF. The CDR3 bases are TGTGTCAGCAGCCAGGCGGGTAGGGGAGCAGGCACAGATACGCAGTATTTT.